Presented here are 28 T cell receptor beta chains from one specimen sequenced in a study of PD-1 blockade in classical Hodgkin lymphoma. Every patient had relapsed following autologous stem cell transplantation, and cohorts differed in brentuximab vedotin exposure. Libraries were prepared by immunoSEQ multiplex PCR; TCRdb keeps only in-frame clonotypes and omits some of them. The sample carries 37,000 or so clones, roughly 88% recorded once. The sequencing here drew on peripheral blood mononuclear cells (PBMCs), taken before the second cycle of nivolumab. These receptors were obtained from a human donor with classical Hodgkin lymphoma.

The chain combines TRBV5-4 with TRBJ2-5; D is unresolved. Germline V gene data show CDR1 as SGHNT and CDR2 as YYREEE (reference sequence). The ends were cut back, 4 bases at V and 3 bases at J, with 10 bases in the middle. The length of the CDR3 is 13 residues. The CDR3 nucleotides are TGTGCCAGCAGCCTCACGGCCGAAGAGACCCAGTACTTC. Its translation: CASSLTAEETQYF. The full variable domain, completed using reference TRBV5-4 and TRBJ2-5, is ETGVTQSPTHLIKTRGQQVTLRCSSQSGHNTVSWYQQALGQGPQFIFQYYREEENGRGNFPPRFSGLQFPNYSSELNVNALELDDSALYLCASSLTAEETQYFGPGTRLLVL.

The chain joins TRBV4-1 to TRBJ2-7; D not resolved. V was cut by 5 bases and J by 4 bases, with 6 bases left in between. The CDR3 length is 11 residues. Germline lookup yields CDR1 MGHRA and CDR2 YSYEKL. CDR3 amino acids: CASSSGYEQYF. CDR3 DNA: TGCGCCAGCAGCTCTGGGTACGAGCAGTACTTC.

In DNA form, the CDR3 reads TGTGCCAGCTCAGGGGGCGGAGAGCAGTTCTTC. Translating gives CASSGGGEQFF. The chain joins TRBV25-1 to TRBJ2-1; 8 bases map to TRBD1. J lost 10 bases, V lost 8 bases, and 4 bases had no gene match. Germline V gene data show CDR1 as MGHDK and CDR2 as SYGVNS. CDR3 size: 11 residues.

The rearrangement links TRBV5-1 to TRBJ2-2; D ambiguous. Germline V gene data show CDR1 as SGHRS and CDR2 as YFSETQ. This CDR3 comprises 15 residues. Trimming cost V 1 base and J 2 bases, with 9 bases left between them. The CDR3 DNA is TGCGCCAGCAGCTTGAGATTCCCTAACACCGGGGAGCTGTTTTTT. Protein sequence: CASSLRFPNTGELFF.

The chain links TRBV18 to TRBJ2-7, with D maybe TRBD1 (5 bases). Germline V CDR1 and CDR2: KGHSH, LQKENI. Trimming cost V 3 bases and J 1 base, with 16 bases left between them. The CDR3 covers 16 residues. The CDR3: CASSPQGHNPSYEQYF. The CDR3 nucleotides read TGTGCCAGCTCACCCCAAGGACACAATCCTTCCTACGAGCAGTACTTC.

This chain joins TRBV27 and TRBJ1-5; weak D call: TRBD1 (6 bases). The CDR3 contains 12 residues. Germline V gives CDR1 MNHEY, CDR2 SMNVEV (reference sequence). Trimming took 8 bases from V and 3 from J, leaving 8 bases between them. The CDR3 bases are TGTGCCAGCGGGGGGCCCAATCAGCCCCAGCATTTT. It yields the protein CASGGPNQPQHF.

The chain recombines TRBV27 with TRBJ2-2; weak D call: TRBD2 (6 bases). Trimming shortened V by 6 bases and J by 5 bases, and 13 bases separated the two germline ends. This CDR3 region has 14 residues. Germline values: CDR1 MNHEY, CDR2 SMNVEV (reference sequence). As DNA, the CDR3 is TGTGCCAGCAGGAATTCCCGGGGGACCGGGGAGCTGTTTTTT. The encoded protein is CASRNSRGTGELFF.

This sequence joins TRBV28 and TRBJ2-1, with 13 bases lining up with TRBD2. V shed 6 bases and J 4 bases; nucleotides not matched to a gene: 24. The CDR3 has 22 residues. In germline, CDR1 is MDHEN, CDR2 SYDVKM. CDR3 sequence reads: CASSRTGATYSRTSGGYNEQFF. The DNA of the CDR3 is TGTGCCAGCAGCAGGACAGGGGCGACCTACTCAAGGACTAGCGGGGGTTACAATGAGCAGTTCTTC.

The V call is TRBV5-1, the J call TRBJ1-3; 9 bases match TRBD1. Germline V gene sequence: CDR1 SGHRS, CDR2 YFSETQ. The V and J ends lost 1 base and 1 base, in that order; junction bases with no gene match: 6. This CDR3 has 17 amino acids. This CDR3 is CASSLQTGGLSGNTIYF. The DNA of the CDR3 is TGCGCCAGCAGCTTGCAAACAGGGGGCCTTTCTGGAAACACCATATATTTT.

The chain employs TRBV6-5 and TRBJ2-7; 8 nucleotides align to TRBD2. Unmatched junction bases numbered 5, after V lost 0 bases and J lost 4 bases. The CDR3 runs to 15 residues. The germline V gene has CDR1 MNHEY and CDR2 SVGAGI. Written as DNA, the CDR3 is TGTGCCAGCAGTTACTCGAAGGCGGGAGGATACGAGCAGTACTTC. Its translation is CASSYSKAGGYEQYF.

This rearrangement joins TRBV11-2 to TRBJ2-5; D uncertain. CDR3 size: 18 residues. Germline CDR1 reads SGHAT; CDR2 reads FQNNGV. V shed 1 base and J shed 2 bases, with 20 bases lying between them. The CDR3 nucleotides read TGTGCCAGCAGCTTAGGAAACACCGGCGGTGGATGGCAAGAGACCCAGTACTTC. Protein sequence: CASSLGNTGGGWQETQYF.

V gene TRBV19 combines with J gene TRBJ1-5, with TRBD1 identical over 9 bases. Germline V gene sequence: CDR1 LNHDA, CDR2 SQIVND (reference sequence). The CDR3 is 15 residues long. With V trimmed by 10 bases and J by 6 bases, 13 bases remained unmatched. The CDR3 nucleotides read TGTGCCACAGCAATCGACAGGGGGGCCAGTCAGCCCCAGCATTTT. Translated: CATAIDRGASQPQHF.

The rearrangement joins TRBV7-2 to TRBJ2-7; possibly TRBD2 for D (5 bases). CDR1 is SGHTA, CDR2 FQGNSA, per germline. V was trimmed by 5 bases and J by 4 bases, leaving 21 bases between them. The length of the CDR3 is 16 residues. CDR3 bases: TGTGCCAGCAGCCGACAACTGCTAGCTGGAGTATACGAGCAGTACTTC. Protein sequence: CASSRQLLAGVYEQYF.

This chain connects TRBV5-6 to TRBJ2-3; no reliable D call. The CDR3 extends over 11 amino acids. Germline V CDR1 and CDR2: SGHDT, YYEEEE. Trimming took off 6 bases at V and 4 bases at J, with 6 bases between the two ends. The CDR3 coding sequence is TGTGCCAGCAATCTCGCAGATACGCAGTATTTT. Protein: CASNLADTQYF.

The chain uses TRBV7-9 and TRBJ1-1; D call uncertain. Germline CDR1 reads SEHNR; CDR2 reads FQNEAQ (reference sequence). This CDR3 is 14 amino acids long. Trimming pared 5 bases from V and 2 bases from J, leaving 12 bases between. In DNA, the CDR3 is TGTGCCAGCAGCGCCCCGGGTGGTAACACTGAAGCTTTCTTT. Its translation is CASSAPGGNTEAFF.

The chain employs TRBV5-1 and TRBJ2-7; D may be TRBD1 (5 bases). The germline V gene encodes CDR1 SGHRS and CDR2 YFSETQ. The CDR3 runs to 14 residues. V lost 2 bases and J lost 5, with 14 bases in between. The CDR3 coding sequence is TGCGCCAGCAGCTTTGGGGCAGGGTTGAACGAGCAGTACTTC. This translates into CASSFGAGLNEQYF.

The chain carries TRBV10-1 and TRBJ2-7; perhaps TRBD1 as D (5 bases). Trimming cost V 2 bases and J 1 base, with 9 bases left between them. The germline V gene encodes CDR1 WNHNN and CDR2 SYGVQD (reference sequence). The CDR3 has 14 amino acids. CDR3 nucleotides: TGCGCCAGCAGTGAGGGGGCGCGTTCCTACGAGCAGTACTTC. Its protein product is CASSEGARSYEQYF.

The rearrangement joins TRBV5-1 to TRBJ2-3; possible D gene TRBD2, 6 bases. The CDR3 spans 13 residues. Germline V gene sequence: CDR1 SGHRS, CDR2 YFSETQ. V was clipped by 0 bases and J by 5 bases, with 7 bases between them. CDR3 in amino acids: CASSLAGRDTQYF. The CDR3 bases are TGCGCCAGCAGCTTGGCCGGGAGAGATACGCAGTATTTT.

The rearrangement links TRBV10-3 to TRBJ2-1; no clear D. With 3 bases removed from V and 0 bases from J, the gap between germline ends came to 12 bases. The germline CDR1 and CDR2 sequences are ENHRY and SYGVKD. CDR3 length: 16 amino acids. The CDR3 DNA reads as TGTGCCATCAGTGAAGAAAATGGGTTCTCCTACAATGAGCAGTTCTTC. Protein product: CAISEENGFSYNEQFF.

This chain links TRBV12-5 with TRBJ1-5; TRBD1 is a possible D gene (6 bases). The ends were cut back, 8 bases at V and 6 bases at J, with 17 bases in the middle. The germline V gene has CDR1 LGHNT and CDR2 FRNRAP. The CDR3 totals 14 residues. The CDR3 spells CASKSQGVVQPQHF. In DNA, the CDR3 is TGTGCTAGTAAGTCACAGGGAGTTGTTCAGCCCCAGCATTTT.

This clone came up a few times. V usage is TRBV9 and J usage is TRBJ2-2; D may be TRBD2 (6 bases). The V gene lost 4 bases and the J gene lost 1 base, with 14 bases spanning the gap. Germline assignment: CDR1 SGDLS and CDR2 YYNGEE. This CDR3 comprises 16 residues. CDR3 in amino acids: CASSLKAGLNTGELFF. In nucleotides, the CDR3 is TGTGCCAGCAGCTTAAAAGCGGGCCTGAACACCGGGGAGCTGTTTTTT. The full variable domain, with the rest looked up from reference TRBV9 and TRBJ2-2, is DSGVTQTPKHLITATGQRVTLRCSPRSGDLSVYWYQQSLDQGLQFLIQYYNGEERAKGNILERFSAQQFPDLHSELNLSSLELGDSALYFCASSLKAGLNTGELFFGEGSRLTVL.

The chain couples TRBV11-3 to TRBJ2-7; D gene uncertain. Deletions cut 6 bases from V and 1 base from J, with 10 bases between. The CDR3 is 13 residues long. CDR1 is SGHNT and CDR2 is YENEEA in the germline V gene. The CDR3 sequence: CASRRDLSYEQYF. Written as DNA, the CDR3 is TGTGCCAGCAGGCGCGACCTGTCCTACGAGCAGTACTTC.

V usage is TRBV7-9 and J usage is TRBJ2-1; D remains ambiguous. The V and J ends lost 4 bases and 0 bases respectively, with 16 bases between them. Germline V lookup: CDR1 SEHNR, CDR2 FQNEAQ (reference sequence). The CDR3 length is 17 residues. Here the CDR3 DNA reads TGTGCCAGCAGCTGGAGTCGGGCGGATAGCTCCTACAATGAGCAGTTCTTC. The encoded protein is CASSWSRADSSYNEQFF. Combining the CDR3 with reference TRBV7-9 and TRBJ2-1 gives the whole variable domain DTGVSQNPRHKITKRGQNVTFRCDPISEHNRLYWYRQTLGQGPEFLTYFQNEAQLEKSRLLSDRFSAERPKGSFSTLEIQRTEQGDSAMYLCASSWSRADSSYNEQFFGPGTRLTVL.

This clone was detected a few times. The genes are TRBV27 and TRBJ2-5, with D perhaps TRBD2 (5 bases). CDR1 and CDR2 from the germline V gene are MNHEY and SMNVEV (reference sequence). V was clipped by 6 bases and J by 2 bases, with 16 bases between them. The CDR3 covers 15 residues. The CDR3 bases are TGTGCCAGCAGCACTATAGCGTTAACTCAAGAGACCCAGTACTTC. Its translation: CASSTIALTQETQYF.

The chain has TRBV6-1 and TRBJ2-7; the match to TRBD2 covers 9 bases. The CDR3 covers 14 residues. Germline CDR1 and CDR2: MNHNS and SASEGT. V trimming: 6 bases; J trimming: 7 bases; junction bases outside the gene matches: 10. In DNA, the CDR3 is TGTGCCAGCAGACGGGTAGCGGGAGTGGAAGAGCAGTACTTC. It yields the protein CASRRVAGVEEQYF.

The genes are TRBV11-1 and TRBJ1-1, with D unresolved. V lost 8 bases, J lost 1 base, and 14 bases lay in between. Germline CDR1 is SGHAT and CDR2 is FQDESV (reference sequence). This CDR3 has 14 amino acids. CDR3 protein: CASRPGLENTEAFF. The CDR3 nucleotides are TGTGCCAGCCGACCTGGACTGGAGAACACTGAAGCTTTCTTT.

The chain combines TRBV11-2 with TRBJ1-1, with D possibly matching TRBD1 (6 bases). This CDR3 is 14 amino acids long. Germline lookup yields CDR1 SGHAT and CDR2 FQNNGV. V was shortened by 1 base and J by 5 bases, with 11 bases between the two germline ends. In DNA, the CDR3 is TGTGCCAGCAGCTTAGGGGTAGGGGGAACTGAAGCTTTCTTT. Translating gives CASSLGVGGTEAFF.

This clone showed up just once. The V gene is TRBV10-1, the J gene TRBJ2-3, with TRBD2 matching over 8 bases. V was pared by 5 bases and J by 3 bases, with 4 bases of the junction left unmatched. Per the germline V gene, CDR1 is WNHNN and CDR2 is SYGVQD (reference sequence). The CDR3 loop spans 14 amino acids. Here the CDR3 reads CASSSGSATDTQYF. The CDR3 DNA follows: TGCGCCAGCAGTAGCGGGAGTGCGACAGATACGCAGTATTTT.